This T cell receptor (beta chain) was recovered during a study of Graves' ophthalmopathy and Graves' hyperthyroidism. RNA transcripts were the source from which TCR beta CDR3 regions were amplified. Second-round multiplex PCR came after first-round RT-PCR with HTBI primers. TCRdb used MiXCR to reprocess the multiplex PCR reads, holding one entry per CDR3 protein. The data show over a million distinct CDR3 sequences, with roughly two fifths seen just once and around 10% held by the top ten. V was clipped by 8 bases and J by 0 bases; unmatched bases: 6. The CDR3 has 15 residues. The germline V gene has CDR1 SGHTA and CDR2 FQGNSA.

The chain recombines TRBV7-2 with TRBJ1-1; TRBD1 agrees at 10 bases. The TCR originated in an adult man with Graves' hyperthyroidism. Sequencing input: peripheral blood or thyroid tissue (not recorded which). Here the CDR3 DNA reads TGTGCCAGCGGGGGGACAGGGGCCCTGAACACTGAAGCTTTCTTT. Translated: CASGGTGALNTEAFF.